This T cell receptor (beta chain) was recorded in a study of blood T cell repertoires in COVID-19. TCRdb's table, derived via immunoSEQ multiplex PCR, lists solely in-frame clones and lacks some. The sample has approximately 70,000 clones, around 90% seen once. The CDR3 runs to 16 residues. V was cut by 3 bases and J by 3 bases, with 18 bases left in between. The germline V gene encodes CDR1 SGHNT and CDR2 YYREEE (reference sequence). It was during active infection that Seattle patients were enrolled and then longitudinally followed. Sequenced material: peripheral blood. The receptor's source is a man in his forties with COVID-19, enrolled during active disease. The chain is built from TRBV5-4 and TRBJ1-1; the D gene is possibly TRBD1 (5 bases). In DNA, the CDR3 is TGTGCCAGCAGCTGGGGCAGGGCCATGATGGACACTGAAGCTTTCTTT. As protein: CASSWGRAMMDTEAFF.